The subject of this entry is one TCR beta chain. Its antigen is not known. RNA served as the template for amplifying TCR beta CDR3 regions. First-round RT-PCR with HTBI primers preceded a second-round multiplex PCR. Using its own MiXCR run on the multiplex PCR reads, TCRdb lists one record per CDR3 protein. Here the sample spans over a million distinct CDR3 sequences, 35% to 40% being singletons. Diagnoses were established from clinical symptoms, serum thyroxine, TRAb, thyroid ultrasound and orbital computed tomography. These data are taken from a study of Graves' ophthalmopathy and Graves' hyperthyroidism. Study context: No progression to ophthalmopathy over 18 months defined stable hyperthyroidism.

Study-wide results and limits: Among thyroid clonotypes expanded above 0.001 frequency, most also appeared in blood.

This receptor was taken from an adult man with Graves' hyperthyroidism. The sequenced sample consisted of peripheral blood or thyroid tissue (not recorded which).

The chain's CDR3 is CASRGTGFGYTF. The CDR3 nucleotides are TGTGCCAGCAGAGGGACAGGGTTTGGCTACACCTTC. This rearrangement joins TRBV27 to TRBJ1-2; TRBD1 agrees at 9 bases. Germline V lookup: CDR1 MNHEY, CDR2 SMNVEV (reference sequence). This CDR3 has 12 residues. The V segment lost 6 bases and the J segment 7 bases; nucleotides outside the gene matches: 3.